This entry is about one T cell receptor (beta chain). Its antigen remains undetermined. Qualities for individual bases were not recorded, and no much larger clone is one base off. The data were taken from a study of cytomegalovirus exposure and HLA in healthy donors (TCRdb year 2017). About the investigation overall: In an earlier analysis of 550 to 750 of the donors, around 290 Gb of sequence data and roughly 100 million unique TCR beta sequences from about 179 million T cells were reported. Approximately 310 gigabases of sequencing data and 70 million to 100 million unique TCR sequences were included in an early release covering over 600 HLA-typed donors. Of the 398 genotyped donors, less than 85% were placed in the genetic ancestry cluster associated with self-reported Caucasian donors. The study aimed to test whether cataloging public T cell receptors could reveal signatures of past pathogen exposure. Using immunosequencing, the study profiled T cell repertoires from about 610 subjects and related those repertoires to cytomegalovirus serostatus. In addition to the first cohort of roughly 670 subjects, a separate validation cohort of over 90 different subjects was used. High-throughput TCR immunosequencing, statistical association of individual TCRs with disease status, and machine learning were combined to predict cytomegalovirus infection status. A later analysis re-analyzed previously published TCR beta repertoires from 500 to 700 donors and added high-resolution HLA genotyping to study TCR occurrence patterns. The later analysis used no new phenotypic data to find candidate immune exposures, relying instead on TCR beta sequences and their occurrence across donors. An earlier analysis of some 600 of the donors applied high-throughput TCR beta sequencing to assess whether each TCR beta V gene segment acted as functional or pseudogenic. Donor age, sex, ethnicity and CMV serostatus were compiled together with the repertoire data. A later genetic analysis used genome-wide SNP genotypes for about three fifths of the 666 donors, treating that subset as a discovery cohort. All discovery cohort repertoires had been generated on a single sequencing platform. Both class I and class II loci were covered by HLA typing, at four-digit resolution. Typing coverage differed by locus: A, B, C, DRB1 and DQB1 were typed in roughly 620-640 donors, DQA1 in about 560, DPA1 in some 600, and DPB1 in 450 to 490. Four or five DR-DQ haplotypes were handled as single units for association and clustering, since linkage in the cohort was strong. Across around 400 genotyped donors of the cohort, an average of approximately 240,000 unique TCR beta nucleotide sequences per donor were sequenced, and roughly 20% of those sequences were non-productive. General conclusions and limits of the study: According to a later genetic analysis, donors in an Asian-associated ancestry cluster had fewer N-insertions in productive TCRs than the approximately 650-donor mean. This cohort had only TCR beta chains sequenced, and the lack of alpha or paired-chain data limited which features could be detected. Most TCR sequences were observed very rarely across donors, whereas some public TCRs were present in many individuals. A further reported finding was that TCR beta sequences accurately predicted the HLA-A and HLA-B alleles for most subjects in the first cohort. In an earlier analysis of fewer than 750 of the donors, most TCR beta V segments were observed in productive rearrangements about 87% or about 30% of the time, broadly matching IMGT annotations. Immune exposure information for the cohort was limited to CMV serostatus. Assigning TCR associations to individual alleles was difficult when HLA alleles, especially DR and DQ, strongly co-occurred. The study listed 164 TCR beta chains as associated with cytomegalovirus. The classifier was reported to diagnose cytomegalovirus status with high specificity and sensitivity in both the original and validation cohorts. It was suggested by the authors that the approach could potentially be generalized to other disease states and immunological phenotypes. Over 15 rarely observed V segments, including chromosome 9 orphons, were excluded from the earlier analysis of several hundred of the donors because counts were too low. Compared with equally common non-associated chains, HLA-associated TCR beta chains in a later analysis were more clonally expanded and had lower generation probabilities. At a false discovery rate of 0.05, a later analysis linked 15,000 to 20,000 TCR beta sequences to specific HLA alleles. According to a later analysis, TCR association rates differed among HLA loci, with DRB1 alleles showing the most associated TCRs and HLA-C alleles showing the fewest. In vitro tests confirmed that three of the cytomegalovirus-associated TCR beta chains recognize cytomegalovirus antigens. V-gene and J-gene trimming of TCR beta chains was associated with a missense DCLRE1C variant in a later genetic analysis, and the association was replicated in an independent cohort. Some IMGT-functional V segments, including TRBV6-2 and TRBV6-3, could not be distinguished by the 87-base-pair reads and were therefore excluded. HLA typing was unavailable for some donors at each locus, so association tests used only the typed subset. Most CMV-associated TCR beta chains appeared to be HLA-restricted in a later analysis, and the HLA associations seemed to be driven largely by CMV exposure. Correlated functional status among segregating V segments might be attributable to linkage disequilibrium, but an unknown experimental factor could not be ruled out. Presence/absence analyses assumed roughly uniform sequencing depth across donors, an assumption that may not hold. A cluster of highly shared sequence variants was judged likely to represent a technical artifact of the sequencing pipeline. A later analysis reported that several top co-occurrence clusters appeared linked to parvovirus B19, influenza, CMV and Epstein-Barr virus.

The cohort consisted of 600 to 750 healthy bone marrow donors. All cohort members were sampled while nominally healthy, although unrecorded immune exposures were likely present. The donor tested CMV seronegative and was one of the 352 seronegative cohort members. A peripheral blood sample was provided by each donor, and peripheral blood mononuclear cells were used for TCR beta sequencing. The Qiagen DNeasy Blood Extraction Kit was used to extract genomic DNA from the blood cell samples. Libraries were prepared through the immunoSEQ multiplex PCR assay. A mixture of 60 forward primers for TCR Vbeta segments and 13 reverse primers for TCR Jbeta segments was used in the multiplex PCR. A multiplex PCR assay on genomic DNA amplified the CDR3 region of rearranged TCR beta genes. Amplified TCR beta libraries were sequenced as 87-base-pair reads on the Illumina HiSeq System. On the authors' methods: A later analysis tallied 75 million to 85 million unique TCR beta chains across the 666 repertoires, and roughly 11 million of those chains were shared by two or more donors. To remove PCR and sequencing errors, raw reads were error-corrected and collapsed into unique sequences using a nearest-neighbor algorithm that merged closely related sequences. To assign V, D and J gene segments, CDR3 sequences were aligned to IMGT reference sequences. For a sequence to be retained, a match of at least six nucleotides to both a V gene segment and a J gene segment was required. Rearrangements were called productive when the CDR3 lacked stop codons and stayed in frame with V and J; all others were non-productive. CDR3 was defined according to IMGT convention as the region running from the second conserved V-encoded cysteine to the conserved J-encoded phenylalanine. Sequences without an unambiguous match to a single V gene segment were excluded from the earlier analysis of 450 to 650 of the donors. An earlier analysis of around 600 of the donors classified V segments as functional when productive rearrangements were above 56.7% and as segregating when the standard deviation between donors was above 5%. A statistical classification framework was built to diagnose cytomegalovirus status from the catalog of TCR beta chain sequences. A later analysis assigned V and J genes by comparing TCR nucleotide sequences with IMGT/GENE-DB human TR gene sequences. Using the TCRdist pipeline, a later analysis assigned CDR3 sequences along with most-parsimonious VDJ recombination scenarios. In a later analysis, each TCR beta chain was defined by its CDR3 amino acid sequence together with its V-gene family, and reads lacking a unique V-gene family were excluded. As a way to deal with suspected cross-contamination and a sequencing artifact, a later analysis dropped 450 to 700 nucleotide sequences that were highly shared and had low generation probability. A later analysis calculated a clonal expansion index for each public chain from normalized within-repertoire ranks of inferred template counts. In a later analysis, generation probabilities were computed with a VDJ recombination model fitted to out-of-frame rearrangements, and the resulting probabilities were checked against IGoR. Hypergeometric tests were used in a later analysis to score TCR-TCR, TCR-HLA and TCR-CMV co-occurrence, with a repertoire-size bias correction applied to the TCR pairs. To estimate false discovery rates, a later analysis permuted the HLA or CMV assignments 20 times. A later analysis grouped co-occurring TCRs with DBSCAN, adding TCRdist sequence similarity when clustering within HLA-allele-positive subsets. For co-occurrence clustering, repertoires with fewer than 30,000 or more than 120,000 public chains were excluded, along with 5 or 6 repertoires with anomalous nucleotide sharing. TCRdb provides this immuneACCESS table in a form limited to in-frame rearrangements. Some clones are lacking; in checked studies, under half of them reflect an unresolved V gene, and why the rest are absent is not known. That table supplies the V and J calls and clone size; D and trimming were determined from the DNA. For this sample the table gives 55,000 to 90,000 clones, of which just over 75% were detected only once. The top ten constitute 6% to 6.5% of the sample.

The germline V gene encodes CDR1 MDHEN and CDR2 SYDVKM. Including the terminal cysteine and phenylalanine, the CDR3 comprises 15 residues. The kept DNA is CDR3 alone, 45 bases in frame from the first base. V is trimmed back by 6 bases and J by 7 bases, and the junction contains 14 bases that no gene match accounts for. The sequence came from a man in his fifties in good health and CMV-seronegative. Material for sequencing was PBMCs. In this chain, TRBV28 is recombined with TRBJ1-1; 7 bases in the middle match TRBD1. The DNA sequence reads TGTGCCAGCAGGGGTGAGTTAACAGGGGTCTTTGAAGCTTTCTTT. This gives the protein CASRGELTGVFEAFF.